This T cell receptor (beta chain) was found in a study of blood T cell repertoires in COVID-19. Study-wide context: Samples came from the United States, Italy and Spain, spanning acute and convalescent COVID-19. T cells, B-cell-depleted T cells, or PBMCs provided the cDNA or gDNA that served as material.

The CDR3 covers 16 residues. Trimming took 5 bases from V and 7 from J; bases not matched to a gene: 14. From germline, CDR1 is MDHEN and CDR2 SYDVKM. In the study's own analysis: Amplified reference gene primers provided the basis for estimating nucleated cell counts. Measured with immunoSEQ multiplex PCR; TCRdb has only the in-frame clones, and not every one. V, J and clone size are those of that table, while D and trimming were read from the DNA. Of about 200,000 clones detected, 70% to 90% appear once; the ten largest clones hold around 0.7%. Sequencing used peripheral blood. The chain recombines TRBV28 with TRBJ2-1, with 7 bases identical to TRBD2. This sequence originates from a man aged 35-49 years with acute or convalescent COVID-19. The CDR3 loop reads CASSPLLATPGNEQFF. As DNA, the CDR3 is TGTGCCAGCAGTCCCCTACTAGCGACCCCAGGGAATGAGCAGTTCTTC.